A single sample gave rise to the 20 T cell receptor beta chains below, sequenced in a study of blood T cell repertoires in COVID-19. Profiling relied on immunoSEQ multiplex PCR, and the TCRdb table lists in-frame clones only, not all of them. The repertoire holds 40,000 to 50,000 clones, 90% seen once, with 3.9% in the top ten. Sequencing was done on a sample of peripheral blood. Receptors were obtained from a human donor in a cohort sampled during active COVID-19.

This rearrangement joins TRBV6-1 to TRBJ1-5; D uncertain. The CDR3 spans 13 residues. Germline V lookup: CDR1 MNHNS, CDR2 SASEGT. The V end was cut by 3 bases, the J end by 7 bases, with 10 bases between. The CDR3: CASSDEVLQPQHF. DNA of the CDR3: TGTGCCAGCAGTGATGAGGTATTGCAGCCCCAGCATTTT.

This chain joins TRBV28 and TRBJ2-7; 8 bases align to TRBD1. Germline values: CDR1 MDHEN, CDR2 SYDVKM. The CDR3 sequence is 13 residues long. V shed 2 bases and J 3 bases; nucleotides not matched to a gene: 0. In DNA form, the CDR3 reads TGTGCCAGCAGTTTAGGACAGGGCTACGAGCAGTACTTC. Its translation: CASSLGQGYEQYF.

The V call is TRBV19, the J call TRBJ1-4, with 7 bases aligning to TRBD1. CDR1 is LNHDA, CDR2 SQIVND, per germline (reference sequence). The CDR3 is 15 residues long. With V trimmed by 6 bases and J by 5 bases, 9 bases remained unmatched. As DNA, the CDR3 is TGTGCCAGTAGCGCGAGGGGGCCCCCAAATGAAAAACTGTTTTTT. Translated, it gives CASSARGPPNEKLFF. Full variable domain (missing parts from reference TRBV19 and TRBJ1-4): DGGITQSPKYLFRKEGQNVTLSCEQNLNHDAMYWYRQDPGQGLRLIYYSQIVNDFQKGDIAEGYSVSREKKESFPLTVTSAQKNPTAFYLCASSARGPPNEKLFFGSGTQLSVL.

This clone is a singleton in its sample. V usage is TRBV19 and J usage is TRBJ1-5; 9 bases are a match to TRBD1. Per germline, CDR1 LNHDA and CDR2 SQIVND (reference sequence). CDR3 length: 14 residues. The V gene end was trimmed by 5 bases and the J gene end by 3 bases; junction bases not matched to a gene: 2. The CDR3 DNA reads as TGTGCCAGTAGTCGACAGGGGGACAATCAGCCCCAGCATTTT. It encodes CASSRQGDNQPQHF.

This clone was counted only a few times. The chain recombines TRBV30 with TRBJ1-2, with a tentative D call TRBD1 (5 bases). Per germline, CDR1 GTSNPN and CDR2 SVGIG (reference sequence). The V end was cut by 4 bases, the J end by 7 bases, with 10 bases between. The CDR3 runs 11 residues. The CDR3 is CAWTVGGGYTF. As DNA, the CDR3 is TGTGCCTGGACTGTCGGGGGTGGCTACACCTTC.

The chain couples TRBV28 to TRBJ2-7; 10 nucleotides match TRBD2. This CDR3 has 15 residues. V lost 1 base to trimming and J lost 4 bases; unmatched junction nucleotides: 4. Looked up from germline, CDR1 is MDHEN and CDR2 is SYDVKM. The CDR3 bases are TGTGCCAGCAGTTTATCTAGCGGGGGAATGTACGAGCAGTACTTC. As protein: CASSLSSGGMYEQYF.

This chain connects TRBV11-3 to TRBJ2-7; 7 bases are shared with TRBD1. The CDR3 sequence is 14 residues long. V lost 1 base and J lost 1; bases outside the gene matches: 1. The germline gives CDR1 SGHNT, CDR2 YENEEA. DNA for the CDR3: TGTGCCAGCAGCTTAGGCAGGGGGTCCTACGAGCAGTACGTC. It codes for CASSLGRGSYEQYV.

J is TRBJ1-2 and V is TRBV2; D gene unclear. The CDR3 has 14 residues. Germline assignment: CDR1 SNHLY and CDR2 FYNNEI. V gave up 6 bases and J gave up 4 bases, with 15 bases separating them. CDR3 amino acids: CASSPSQALYGYTF. The CDR3 region has the DNA TGTGCCAGCAGCCCTAGCCAGGCTCTCTATGGCTACACCTTC. Drawing the rest from reference TRBV2 and TRBJ1-2, the complete variable domain is EPEVTQTPSHQVTQMGQEVILRCVPISNHLYFYWYRQILGQKVEFLVSFYNNEISEKSEIFDDQFSVERPDGSNFTLKIRSTKLEDSAMYFCASSPSQALYGYTFGSGTRLTVV.

This chain connects TRBV30 to TRBJ1-4; no firm D call. Looked up from germline, CDR1 is GTSNPN and CDR2 is SVGIG (reference sequence). Trimming stripped 4 bases from V and 8 bases from J, with 14 bases between. The CDR3 runs 13 residues. The DNA of the CDR3 is TGTGCCTGGACGGGAACCCGGCGCGAAAAACTGTTTTTT. This gives the protein CAWTGTRREKLFF.

The V gene is TRBV18, the J gene TRBJ2-5; the match to TRBD2 covers 12 bases. The CDR3 covers 15 residues. The V gene's germline CDR1 is KGHSH and CDR2 LQKENI. The V and J ends lost 2 bases and 5 bases, in that order; junction bases with no gene match: 3. In DNA form, the CDR3 reads TGTGCCAGCTCACCAGACGGACTAGCGGGGGAGACCCAGTACTTC. The encoded protein is CASSPDGLAGETQYF.

This chain uses TRBV12-2 with TRBJ2-5; TRBD2, the D gene given by the table, was not confirmed from the DNA. TRBV12-2 represents a pseudogene. The CDR3 contains 15 residues. The CDR3 sequence: CASRLGGLAGETQYF. The CDR3 coding sequence is TGTGCAAGTCGCTTAGGGGGACTAGCGGGAGAGACCCAGTACTTC.

This chain joins TRBV18 and TRBJ1-4, with a possible D match to TRBD1 (5 bases). V dropped 3 bases and J dropped 5 bases, with 7 bases sitting between them. This CDR3 is built from 13 residues. Germline CDR1 and CDR2: KGHSH and LQKENI. This CDR3 is CASSPTENEKLFF. The CDR3 DNA is TGTGCCAGCTCACCGACAGAGAATGAAAAACTGTTTTTT.

A few counts support this clone. V usage is TRBV10-1 and J usage is TRBJ1-5; D remains unclear. Between the trimmed V and J ends, which lost 0 bases and 7 bases, there was a span of 4 bases. The V gene's germline CDR1 is WNHNN and CDR2 SYGVQD (reference sequence). This CDR3 comprises 12 residues. In nucleotides, the CDR3 is TGCGCCAGCAGTGAGTCTGGCCAGCCCCAGCATTTT. Translated, it gives CASSESGQPQHF.

The chain joins TRBV6-5 to TRBJ2-7, with TRBD2 matching 12 bases. The germline V gene encodes CDR1 MNHEY and CDR2 SVGAGI. Unmatched junction bases numbered 3, after V lost 6 bases and J lost 3 bases. This CDR3 has 14 residues. CDR3 sequence reads: CASSRTSGNYEQYF. The DNA of the CDR3 is TGTGCCAGCAGCCGGACTAGCGGGAACTACGAGCAGTACTTC.

This clone was counted only a few times. The chain joins TRBV24-1 to TRBJ1-5; tentatively, D is TRBD1 (5 bases). The CDR3 extends over 15 amino acids. V was cut by 5 bases and J by 2 bases, with 12 bases left in between. Germline CDR1 is KGHDR and CDR2 is SFDVKD. The CDR3 loop is CATSGNTGGNQPQHF. CDR3 nucleotide sequence: TGTGCCACCAGTGGGAACACGGGGGGCAATCAGCCCCAGCATTTT.

This chain connects TRBV12-3 or TRBV12-4 to TRBJ2-3; tentative D call: TRBD2 (5 bases). This CDR3 region has 13 residues. Trimming shortened V by 3 bases and J by 6 bases, and 10 bases separated the two germline ends. The CDR3 protein is CASSFGWEDTQYF. For the CDR3, the DNA is TGTGCCAGCAGTTTTGGCTGGGAGGATACGCAGTATTTT.

This chain joins TRBV6-5 and TRBJ1-4; perhaps TRBD1 as D (6 bases). V lost 7 bases, J lost 6 bases, and 18 bases lay in between. The CDR3 contains 15 residues. Germline loops: CDR1 MNHEY, CDR2 SVGAGI. CDR3 bases: TGTGCCAGCACCCCCACGGGGGGCGGCTATGAAAAACTGTTTTTT. Translated, it gives CASTPTGGGYEKLFF.

The V and J genes are TRBV11-2 and TRBJ2-1; 7 nucleotides agree with TRBD2. Germline CDR1 SGHAT, CDR2 FQNNGV. This CDR3 region has 18 residues. J lost 6 bases, V lost 3 bases, and 17 bases had no gene match. The CDR3 here is CASSLEPSDGRGVNEQFF. DNA for the CDR3: TGTGCCAGCAGCTTGGAACCCTCCGACGGACGGGGGGTCAATGAGCAGTTCTTC. The whole variable domain, remainder taken from reference TRBV11-2 and TRBJ2-1, is EAGVAQSPRYKIIEKRQSVAFWCNPISGHATLYWYQQILGQGPKLLIQFQNNGVVDDSQLPKDRFSAERLKGVDSTLKIQPAKLEDSAVYLCASSLEPSDGRGVNEQFFGPGTRLTVL.

The V and J genes are TRBV5-6 and TRBJ1-2; D call uncertain. CDR3 length: 14 amino acids. Germline-derived CDR1 and CDR2 are SGHDT and YYEEEE. Trimming cost V 0 bases and J 8 bases, with 14 bases left between them. The CDR3 is CASSLGHVFVGYTF. The DNA for the CDR3 is TGTGCCAGCAGCTTGGGACATGTTTTTGTGGGCTACACCTTC.

This clone was seen only once. This sequence joins TRBV5-1 and TRBJ2-4; 11 bases line up with TRBD2. Germline V gene lookup returns CDR1 SGHRS and CDR2 YFSETQ. This CDR3 has 18 amino acids. V dropped 0 bases and J dropped 0; count of bases not matched to a gene: 5. The CDR3 bases are TGCGCCAGCAGCTTGGTAGCGGGAGGGCCTCGAGCCAAAAACATTCAGTACTTC. Translated, it gives CASSLVAGGPRAKNIQYF.